These 4 T cell receptor beta chains came from one sample sequenced in a study of T cell changes during pregnancy in multiple sclerosis. TCRdb's copy holds only in-frame clones and misses some; the assay was immunoSEQ multiplex PCR. This table has about 67,000 clones, 90% to 95% appearing once. Sample: peripheral blood, taken in the second trimester of pregnancy. These receptors were collected from a female donor with multiple sclerosis, enrolled in a pregnancy study.

This clone was found a few times. One end of the junction does not line up with germline, which may come from a read error. The gene calls are TRBV25-1 and TRBJ1-3; TRBD1 is a possible D gene (5 bases). Germline V CDR1 and CDR2: MGHDK, SYGVNS. The CDR3 length is 18 residues. For the CDR3, the DNA is TGTGCCAGCAGTGAATGGGCGGGGCCAGTGGGCTCTGGTAACACCATATATTTT. This gives the protein CASSEWAGPVGSGNTIYF.

The gene calls are TRBV7-7 and TRBJ1-1, with 7 positions matching TRBD1. V lost 7 bases, J lost 8 bases, and 10 bases stayed unmatched. The CDR3 spans 13 residues. CDR1 is SSHAT, CDR2 FNYEAQ, per germline (reference sequence). CDR3 amino acids: CASIDRAYLEAFF. CDR3 coding DNA: TGTGCCAGCATCGACAGGGCCTATTTAGAAGCTTTCTTT.

A remark on this clone: One end of the junction is discordant with germline, which a read error may explain. The chain has TRBV2 and TRBJ2-7; 8 nucleotides line up with TRBD1. The CDR3 is 12 amino acids. Germline CDR1 and CDR2: SNHLY and FYNNEI. CDR3 in amino acids: CASSETRDRRRF. The CDR3 nucleotides are TGTGCCAGCAGCGAGACCCGGGACAGGAGGCGCTTC.

This clone has more than one count but fewer than ten. The chain links TRBV5-3 to TRBJ1-1; D is perhaps TRBD1 (5 bases). TRBV5-3 counts as an open reading frame of uncertain function. The germline V and J ends were trimmed by 8 bases and 4 bases, with 9 bases remaining between them. The CDR3 contains 11 residues. CDR3 protein: CARQTATEAFF. The CDR3 DNA reads as TGTGCCAGGCAGACAGCCACTGAAGCTTTCTTT.